One sample yielded the 26 T cell receptor beta chains listed below, sequenced in a study of cytomegalovirus exposure and HLA in healthy donors. Primers: 60 Vbeta forward and 13 Jbeta reverse. Only in-frame clones appear in the TCRdb table, and some are missing; sequencing was by immunoSEQ multiplex PCR. The sample has 150,000 to 200,000 clones, 65% to 90% seen once. The sequencing input was PBMCs. The receptor source for this set is a man in his fifties in good health and CMV-seropositive.

The V call is TRBV6-5, the J call TRBJ1-4; 7 bases map to TRBD1. V lost 9 bases, J lost 9 bases, and 13 bases stayed unmatched. This CDR3 is built from 14 residues. The germline gives CDR1 MNHEY, CDR2 SVGAGI. The CDR3 here is CASSHGTAPQKLFF. Written as DNA, the CDR3 is TGTGCCAGTTCCCACGGGACAGCCCCTCAAAAACTGTTTTTT.

About this clone: Relative to the germline gene, one junction end is altered; a read error may explain this. The J gene is TRBJ1-2, the V gene TRBV5-1; 9 bases are a match to TRBD1. Germline assignment: CDR1 SGHRS and CDR2 YFSETQ. The CDR3 totals 16 residues. The CDR3 region is CASSLGGTGRNSGYTF. CDR3 in DNA: TGCGCCAGCAGCTTGGGAGGGACAGGGAGGAACTCTGGCTACACCTTC.

The chain links TRBV10-3 to TRBJ1-2, with a weak D call TRBD1 (6 bases). The CDR3 spans 12 residues. In germline, CDR1 is ENHRY, CDR2 SYGVKD. Trimming cost V 7 bases and J 6 bases, with 12 bases left between them. The CDR3 DNA follows: TGTGCCATCAAGGGGGAGAATGATGGCTACACCTTC. Translated, it gives CAIKGENDGYTF.

The gene calls are TRBV5-1 and TRBJ2-2, with 7 bases aligning to TRBD2. V shed 4 bases and J 5 bases; nucleotides not matched to a gene: 5. Germline V CDR1 and CDR2: SGHRS, YFSETQ. The CDR3 sequence is 14 residues long. The CDR3 is CASSLASGTGELFF. The CDR3 DNA reads as TGCGCCAGCAGCCTGGCTAGCGGAACCGGGGAGCTGTTTTTT.

For this clone: The sample contains more than one DNA sequence encoding this CDR3. The genes are TRBV4-1 and TRBJ1-1; D possibly corresponds to TRBD1 (6 bases). The ends were cut back, 4 bases at V and 0 bases at J, with 12 bases in the middle. The CDR3 consists of 15 residues. Germline V CDR1 and CDR2: MGHRA, YSYEKL. The CDR3 region has the DNA TGCGCCAGCAGCCGTACAGGGTCCGTGAACACTGAAGCTTTCTTT. Amino acid sequence: CASSRTGSVNTEAFF.

The table lists this clone with a count of one. The genes are TRBV2 and TRBJ2-4, with a tentative D call TRBD2 (7 bases). The CDR3 runs to 15 residues. The ends were cut back, 7 bases at V and 6 bases at J, with 19 bases in the middle. In germline, CDR1 is SNHLY, CDR2 FYNNEI. The CDR3 nucleotides are TGTGCCAGCACTTTCTTAAGGGGAGGGGGAAACATTCAGTACTTC. It is translated as CASTFLRGGGNIQYF.

V gene TRBV19 combines with J gene TRBJ2-1, with 8 bases matching TRBD2. CDR1 LNHDA and CDR2 SQIVND come from the germline V gene (reference sequence). This CDR3 region has 15 residues. Losses at the gene ends were 5 bases for V and 7 bases for J; bases not matched to a gene: 10. The CDR3 DNA sequence: TGTGCCAGTAGTTCCTCGGGGGGGCGCCGGAATGAGCAGTTCTTC. Translation gives CASSSSGGRRNEQFF.

The J gene is TRBJ1-1, the V gene TRBV29-1, with D perhaps matching TRBD1 (6 bases). CDR3 length: 12 residues. Deletions cut 6 bases from V and 6 bases from J, with 14 bases between. Germline assignment: CDR1 SQVTM and CDR2 ANQGSEA. The CDR3 region has the DNA TGCAGCGTGGATCAGGGGCCCCCTGAAGCTTTCTTT. The encoded protein is CSVDQGPPEAFF.

The rearrangement joins TRBV5-1 to TRBJ1-1; D call uncertain. The germline V gene encodes CDR1 SGHRS and CDR2 YFSETQ. This CDR3 has 13 amino acids. V was pared by 5 bases and J by 0 bases, with 8 bases between. The CDR3: CASSSDMNTEAFF. The CDR3, as DNA: TGCGCCAGCAGTTCCGACATGAACACTGAAGCTTTCTTT.

The chain combines TRBV30 with TRBJ2-1; TRBD2 matches at 10 bases. Unmatched junction bases numbered 0, after V lost 1 base and J lost 3 bases. The CDR3 is 14 amino acids. Germline V CDR1 and CDR2: GTSNPN, SVGIG (reference sequence). CDR3 nucleotide sequence: TGTGCCTGGAGTGGGACTAGCGGCTACAATGAGCAGTTCTTC. It yields the protein CAWSGTSGYNEQFF.

The CDR3 DNA reads as TGTGCCAGCAGCCCGTACGGACAGGGGTACGGGAACACTGAAGCTTTCTTT. Its protein product is CASSPYGQGYGNTEAFF. This chain joins TRBV5-6 and TRBJ1-1, with 9 bases lining up with TRBD1. Per the germline V gene, CDR1 is SGHDT and CDR2 is YYEEEE. CDR3 length equals 17 residues. Losses at the gene ends were 4 bases for V and 1 base for J; bases not matched to a gene: 11.

The V call is TRBV5-1, the J call TRBJ1-2; TRBD1 matches at 8 bases. This CDR3 is built from 15 residues. With V trimmed by 5 bases and J by 6 bases, 12 bases remained unmatched. Germline values: CDR1 SGHRS, CDR2 YFSETQ. CDR3 sequence (DNA): TGCGCCAGCAGACCTCAGGGGGCTCTTGGTCATGGCTACACCTTC. Its translation: CASRPQGALGHGYTF.

A few counts support this clone. The V call is TRBV4-1, the J call TRBJ2-5; 8 bases map to TRBD2. Germline loops: CDR1 MGHRA, CDR2 YSYEKL. Unmatched junction bases numbered 4, after V lost 3 bases and J lost 1 base. The length of the CDR3 is 15 residues. In DNA, the CDR3 is TGCGCCAGCAGCCAGGGTAGCGGGGTCCAAGAGACCCAGTACTTC. Protein product: CASSQGSGVQETQYF.

This chain links TRBV6-1 with TRBJ1-5; no clear D gene. Trimming cost V 0 bases and J 0 bases, with 3 bases left between them. The CDR3 contains 14 residues. In germline, CDR1 is MNHNS, CDR2 SASEGT. The CDR3 loop is CASSEARSNQPQHF. DNA for the CDR3: TGTGCCAGCAGTGAAGCGCGTAGCAATCAGCCCCAGCATTTT.

CDR3 sequence (DNA): TGTGCCAGCAGCCCCCGCATAGGGGGCACTGAAGCTTTCTTT. Its translation is CASSPRIGGTEAFF. This chain connects TRBV7-9 to TRBJ1-1; weak D call: TRBD1 (6 bases). The CDR3 is 14 residues long. V was shortened by 5 bases and J by 4 bases, with 14 bases between the two germline ends. Germline-derived CDR1 and CDR2 are SEHNR and FQNEAQ (reference sequence).

This clone came up once. The J gene is TRBJ1-1, the V gene TRBV6-1; 8 positions match TRBD1. The CDR3 is made up of 14 amino acids. V lost 9 bases to trimming and J lost 4 bases; unmatched junction nucleotides: 10. Germline V lookup: CDR1 MNHNS, CDR2 SASEGT. CDR3 sequence (DNA): TGTGCCAGTTTAGAGCAGGGGGCAGGCACTGAAGCTTTCTTT. It yields the protein CASLEQGAGTEAFF.

The chain combines TRBV6-6 with TRBJ2-5; possible D gene TRBD1, 5 bases. The germline V gene encodes CDR1 MNHNY and CDR2 SVGAGI (reference sequence). V was shortened by 6 bases and J by 4 bases, with 15 bases between the two germline ends. The CDR3 is 14 amino acids. The CDR3, as DNA: TGTGCCAGCAGAAAACAGGCGCCCGGAGAGACCCAGTACTTC. Translation gives CASRKQAPGETQYF.

The table lists this clone with a count of one. The chain is built from TRBV2 and TRBJ1-6; D remains ambiguous. Trimming took off 6 bases at V and 13 bases at J, with 10 bases between the two ends. CDR3 size: 11 residues. CDR1 is SNHLY, CDR2 FYNNEI, per germline. The CDR3 DNA reads as TGTGCCAGCAGCCGTTTAGCCCCCCTCCACTTT. Its translation: CASSRLAPLHF.

The sample holds a few counts of this clone. This rearrangement joins TRBV11-2 to TRBJ2-2; the match to TRBD2 covers 7 bases. Per the germline V gene, CDR1 is SGHAT and CDR2 is FQNNGV. This CDR3 region has 15 residues. Losses at the gene ends were 2 bases for V and 4 bases for J; bases not matched to a gene: 4. The CDR3: CASSLRASGTGELFF. The CDR3 DNA is TGTGCCAGCAGCTTAAGAGCTAGCGGCACCGGGGAGCTGTTTTTT.

The rearrangement joins TRBV6-1 to TRBJ1-1; D might be TRBD1 (6 bases). This CDR3 is 14 amino acids long. Trimming took 6 bases from V and 2 from J, leaving 13 bases between them. Per the germline V gene, CDR1 is MNHNS and CDR2 is SASEGT. CDR3 nucleotide sequence: TGTGCCAGCAGCACCCAGGGGCCTAACACTGAAGCTTTCTTT. This sequence encodes CASSTQGPNTEAFF.

The chain couples TRBV29-1 to TRBJ2-4; 7 nucleotides align to TRBD2. The V segment lost 5 bases and the J segment 0 bases; nucleotides outside the gene matches: 1. CDR3 size: 13 residues. Germline lookup yields CDR1 SQVTM and CDR2 ANQGSEA. The CDR3 spells CSVWGGAKNIQYF. CDR3 coding DNA: TGCAGCGTTTGGGGGGGAGCCAAAAACATTCAGTACTTC.

This chain uses TRBV6-4 with TRBJ1-1; tentative D call: TRBD1 (6 bases). This CDR3 has 13 amino acids. V lost 6 bases to trimming and J lost 1 base, with 9 bases between them. The germline CDR1 and CDR2 sequences are MRHNA and SNTAGT. The DNA of the CDR3 is TGTGCCAGCAGGAGGACAGAGAACACTGAAGCTTTCTTT. Translating it yields CASRRTENTEAFF.

The chain carries TRBV5-4 and TRBJ2-7, with a possible D match to TRBD1 (5 bases). Germline CDR1 and CDR2: SGHNT and YYREEE (reference sequence). Trimming cost V 4 bases and J 2 bases, with 16 bases left between them. CDR3 size: 15 residues. CDR3 protein: CASSALGDSTYEQYV. The CDR3 DNA sequence: TGTGCCAGCAGCGCGCTAGGGGATTCGACCTACGAGCAGTACGTC.

This sequence joins TRBV29-1 and TRBJ1-4; 8 positions agree with TRBD1. J gave up 3 bases and V 6 bases, and 9 bases lay outside the gene matches. Germline lookup yields CDR1 SQVTM and CDR2 ANQGSEA. The CDR3 consists of 15 residues. DNA for the CDR3: TGCAGCGTACGCACAGGGGGTGTGTCTAATGAAAAACTGTTTTTT. Protein sequence: CSVRTGGVSNEKLFF.

This clone was seen a handful of times. The V and J genes are TRBV9 and TRBJ1-3; D may be TRBD1 (6 bases). Looked up from germline, CDR1 is SGDLS and CDR2 is YYNGEE. The CDR3 runs 14 residues. V was clipped by 3 bases and J by 5 bases, with 12 bases between them. The CDR3 DNA follows: TGTGCCAGCAGCGGTGCGGGGGCTAGAAACACCATATATTTT. Translating gives CASSGAGARNTIYF.

The chain recombines TRBV7-9 with TRBJ2-3, with 8 bases aligning to TRBD2. Losses at the gene ends were 5 bases for V and 4 bases for J; bases not matched to a gene: 8. The CDR3 has 15 residues. CDR1 and CDR2 (germline): SEHNR, FQNEAQ (reference sequence). The CDR3 nucleotides read TGTGCCAGCAGCACGCGGGGGGAGGGGGCAGATACGCAGTATTTT. This translates into CASSTRGEGADTQYF.